One sample yielded the 18 T cell receptor beta chains listed below, sequenced in a study of blood T cell repertoires in COVID-19. Repertoires were generated with immunoSEQ multiplex PCR, while TCRdb's copy carries only in-frame clones and drops some. Of hundreds of thousands of clones in the sample, about 90% are singletons; the top ten hold 2.2%. Specimen: peripheral blood. These TCRs come from a woman aged 45 to 65 with acute or convalescent COVID-19.

The V and J genes are TRBV7-5 and TRBJ1-1. TRBV7-5 is noted as a pseudogene. The CDR3 spans 15 residues. For the CDR3, the DNA is TGTGTCAGAACCAACATCGGTAGCGCGAACACTGAAGCTTTCTTT. It is translated as CVRTNIGSANTEAFF.

This clone was detected once. The conserved final phenylalanine or tryptophan is absent from the CDR3, which likely points to a read error. The DNA is omitted, as the CDR3 cannot be located on it reliably, and the CDR3 follows TCRdb's listing. This rearrangement joins TRBV12-3 or TRBV12-4 to TRBJ1-4. 12 amino acids form the CDR3, both terminal residues included. The CDR3 reads CASSTPRNTSGV.

The chain is built from TRBV3-1 (or the pseudogene TRBV3-2) and TRBJ2-2, with TRBD1 matching over 10 bases. The CDR3 length is 17 residues. V was pared by 4 bases and J by 5 bases, with 10 bases of the junction left unmatched. Germline V CDR1 and CDR2: LGHDT, YNNKEL (reference sequence). DNA of the CDR3: TGTGCCAGCAGCCGCCGACTCGACAGGGGGCAAACCGGGGAGCTGTTTTTT. It specifies CASSRRLDRGQTGELFF.

The chain couples TRBV11-3 to TRBJ1-2; D is unresolved. The CDR3 extends over 12 amino acids. Germline CDR1 and CDR2: SGHNT and YENEEA. V lost 1 base to trimming and J lost 8 bases, with 8 bases between them. The CDR3 protein is CASSLGQVGYTF. DNA of the CDR3: TGTGCCAGCAGCTTAGGCCAGGTCGGCTACACCTTC.

The gene calls are TRBV5-4 and TRBJ1-4, with 9 bases that match TRBD1. The CDR3 is 15 amino acids. Per germline, CDR1 SGHNT and CDR2 YYREEE (reference sequence). Trimming removed 2 bases from V and 5 bases from J; junction bases left unmatched: 4. Here the CDR3 DNA reads TGTGCCAGCAGCTTTAAACAGGGGGCAAATGAAAAACTGTTTTTT. This gives the protein CASSFKQGANEKLFF.

This chain links TRBV12-3 or TRBV12-4 with TRBJ1-2; perhaps TRBD1 as D (6 bases). Trimming cost V 6 bases and J 4 bases, with 12 bases left between them. The CDR3 length is 13 residues. CDR3 residues: CASSPRGIYGYTF. CDR3 DNA: TGTGCCAGCAGCCCCAGGGGCATCTATGGCTACACCTTC.

CDR3 nucleotide sequence: TGTGCCAGCAGCTTGGTTGGGACAAGCTTTAATTCACCCCTCCACTTT. Protein sequence: CASSLVGTSFNSPLHF. This chain connects TRBV5-6 to TRBJ1-6, with D maybe TRBD1 (6 bases). V was clipped by 0 bases and J by 6 bases, with 13 bases between them. Germline V gives CDR1 SGHDT, CDR2 YYEEEE. The CDR3 is 16 amino acids.

The chain carries TRBV7-8 and TRBJ2-7; possibly TRBD2 for D (5 bases). The CDR3 runs to 14 residues. Germline V gene sequence: CDR1 SGHVS, CDR2 FQNEAQ. Trimming shortened V by 1 base and J by 7 bases, and 14 bases separated the two germline ends. For the CDR3, the DNA is TGTGCCAGCAGCTTAGGGACTGCCTCTAGGGAGCAGTACTTC. Its translation is CASSLGTASREQYF.

As DNA, the CDR3 is TGTGCCAGTAGTCTTGACAGGGTGGGCGAGCAGTACTTC. Its translation is CASSLDRVGEQYF. The chain couples TRBV19 to TRBJ2-7; 7 nucleotides agree with TRBD1. V trimming: 5 bases; J trimming: 6 bases; junction bases outside the gene matches: 7. The CDR3 sequence is 13 residues long. Germline loops: CDR1 LNHDA, CDR2 SQIVND (reference sequence).

The chain recombines TRBV6-5 with TRBJ1-1; no definite D call. Per the germline V gene, CDR1 is MNHEY and CDR2 is SVGAGI. Trimming shortened V by 5 bases and J by 5 bases, and 9 bases separated the two germline ends. The CDR3 sequence is 12 residues long. The CDR3 reads CASSTPLTEAFF. The CDR3 region has the DNA TGTGCCAGCAGTACACCTTTAACTGAAGCTTTCTTT.

J is TRBJ1-1 and V is TRBV6-2 or TRBV6-3, with 8 bases matching TRBD1. Germline CDR1 is MNHEY and CDR2 is SVGEGT. There are 18 residues in the CDR3. V lost 2 bases to trimming and J lost 6 bases; unmatched junction nucleotides: 17. CDR3 residues: CASSYPSTRQGSRAEAFF. The CDR3 coding sequence is TGTGCCAGCAGTTACCCTTCGACTAGACAGGGGTCGCGGGCTGAAGCTTTCTTT.

The chain couples TRBV7-2 to TRBJ2-7, with a weak D call TRBD2 (6 bases). From germline, CDR1 is SGHTA and CDR2 FQGNSA. V lost 5 bases and J 1 base, leaving 9 bases between the germline ends. The CDR3 has 13 residues. CDR3 DNA: TGTGCCAGCAGCCCGGGAGCTTCCTACGAGCAGTACTTC. Translating gives CASSPGASYEQYF.

The CDR3 sequence: CASRGPSLSYNEQFF. CDR3 DNA sequence: TGTGCCTCCCGAGGGCCTTCGCTCTCCTACAATGAGCAGTTCTTC. The chain couples TRBV10-3 to TRBJ2-1; a possible D gene is TRBD2 (5 bases). CDR1 is ENHRY, CDR2 SYGVKD, per germline. CDR3 length: 15 residues. Deletions cut 11 bases from V and 0 bases from J, with 17 bases between.

This chain links TRBV6-2 or TRBV6-3 with TRBJ2-3; D might be TRBD2 (6 bases). With 5 bases removed from V and 8 bases from J, the gap between germline ends came to 20 bases. The CDR3 length is 15 residues. Germline V lookup: CDR1 MNHEY, CDR2 SVGEGT. The CDR3 reads CASSDPGLGIVTQYF. For the CDR3, the DNA is TGTGCCAGCAGTGACCCGGGACTGGGTATCGTTACGCAGTATTTT.

This chain links TRBV5-4 with TRBJ2-5, with TRBD2 matching over 8 bases. V gave up 2 bases and J gave up 7 bases; unmatched junction bases: 7. This CDR3 is built from 14 residues. CDR1 and CDR2 (germline): SGHNT, YYREEE (reference sequence). Here the CDR3 reads CASSFEAGEGTQYF. The CDR3 DNA is TGTGCCAGCAGCTTTGAAGCGGGAGAGGGGACCCAGTACTTC. The entire variable domain, with the rest obtained from reference TRBV5-4 and TRBJ2-5, is as follows: ETGVTQSPTHLIKTRGQQVTLRCSSQSGHNTVSWYQQALGQGPQFIFQYYREEENGRGNFPPRFSGLQFPNYSSELNVNALELDDSALYLCASSFEAGEGTQYFGPGTRLLVL.

J is TRBJ1-6 and V is TRBV3-1 (or the pseudogene TRBV3-2); a weak D match, TRBD1 (6 bases). Germline V CDR1 and CDR2: LGHDT, YNNKEL (reference sequence). V gave up 2 bases and J gave up 13 bases, with 18 bases separating them. The CDR3 has 15 amino acids. Written as DNA, the CDR3 is TGTGCCAGCAGCCAAACACAGGGTTGGTCGTCGCCCCTCCACTTT. Residues: CASSQTQGWSSPLHF.

This clone came up once. This rearrangement joins TRBV14 to TRBJ2-7; 9 nucleotides agree with TRBD2. V shed 4 bases, J shed 6 bases, and the junction held 13 bases outside the gene matches. The germline CDR1 and CDR2 sequences are SGHDN and FVKESK. CDR3 length equals 16 residues. CDR3 sequence reads: CASSLTTSGYLSEQYF. In nucleotides, the CDR3 is TGTGCCAGCAGCCTTACGACTAGCGGATACCTTTCCGAGCAGTACTTC.

The chain carries TRBV7-9 and TRBJ1-1; D might be TRBD1 (5 bases). Trimming removed 3 bases at V and 6 bases at J, with 14 bases between. CDR1 is SEHNR, CDR2 FQNEAQ, per germline (reference sequence). The CDR3 length is 14 residues. CDR3 residues: CASSFYPGVAEAFF. For the CDR3, the DNA is TGTGCCAGCAGCTTTTATCCGGGGGTCGCTGAAGCTTTCTTT.